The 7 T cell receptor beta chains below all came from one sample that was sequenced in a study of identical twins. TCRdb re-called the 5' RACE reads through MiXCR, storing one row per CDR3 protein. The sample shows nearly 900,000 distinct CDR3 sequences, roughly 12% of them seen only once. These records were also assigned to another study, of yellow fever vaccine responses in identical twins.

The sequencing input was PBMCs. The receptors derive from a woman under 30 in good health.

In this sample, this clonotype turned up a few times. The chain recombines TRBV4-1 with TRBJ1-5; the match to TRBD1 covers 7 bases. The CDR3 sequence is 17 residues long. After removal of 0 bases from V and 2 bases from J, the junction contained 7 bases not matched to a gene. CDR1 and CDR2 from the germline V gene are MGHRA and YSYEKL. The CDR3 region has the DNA TGCGCCAGCAGCCAAGAGTACCTTACAGGGGGCAATCAGCCCCAGCATTTT. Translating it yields CASSQEYLTGGNQPQHF.

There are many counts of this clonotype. The CDR3 loop is CASSAGLAGNNEQFF. For the CDR3, the DNA is TGCGCCAGCAGCGCGGGACTAGCGGGAAACAATGAGCAGTTCTTC. The chain couples TRBV5-1 to TRBJ2-1; TRBD2 agrees at 13 bases. Germline assignment: CDR1 SGHRS and CDR2 YFSETQ. The CDR3 sequence is 15 residues long. V lost 4 bases, J lost 5 bases, and 3 bases stayed unmatched.

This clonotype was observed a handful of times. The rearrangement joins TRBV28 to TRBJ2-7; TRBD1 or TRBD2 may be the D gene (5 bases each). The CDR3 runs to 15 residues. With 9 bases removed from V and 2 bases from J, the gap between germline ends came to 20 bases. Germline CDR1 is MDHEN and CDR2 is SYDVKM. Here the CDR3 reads CASRPGLCFTYEQYV. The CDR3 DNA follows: TGTGCCAGTAGACCGGGGCTCTGCTTCACCTACGAGCAGTACGTC.

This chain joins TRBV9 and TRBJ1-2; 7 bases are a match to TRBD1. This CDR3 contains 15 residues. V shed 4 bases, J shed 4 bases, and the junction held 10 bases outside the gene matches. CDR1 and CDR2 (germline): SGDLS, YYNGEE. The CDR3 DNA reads TGTGCCAGCAGCCCCCTGGGAGGGGGCTCCTATGGCTACACCTTC. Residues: CASSPLGGGSYGYTF. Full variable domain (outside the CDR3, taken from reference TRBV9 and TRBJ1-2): DSGVTQTPKHLITATGQRVTLRCSPRSGDLSVYWYQQSLDQGLQFLIQYYNGEERAKGNILERFSAQQFPDLHSELNLSSLELGDSALYFCASSPLGGGSYGYTFGSGTRLTVV.

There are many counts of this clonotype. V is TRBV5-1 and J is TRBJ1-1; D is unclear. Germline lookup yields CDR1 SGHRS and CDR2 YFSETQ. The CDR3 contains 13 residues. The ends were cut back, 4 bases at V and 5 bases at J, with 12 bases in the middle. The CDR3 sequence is CASSRGVGTEAFF. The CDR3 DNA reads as TGCGCCAGCAGCCGCGGGGTGGGGACTGAAGCTTTCTTT.

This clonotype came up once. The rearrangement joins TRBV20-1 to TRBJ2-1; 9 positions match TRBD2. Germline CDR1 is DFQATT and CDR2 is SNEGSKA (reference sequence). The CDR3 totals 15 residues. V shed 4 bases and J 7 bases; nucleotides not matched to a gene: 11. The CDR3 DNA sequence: TGCAGTGCTAAGACCTTAGCGGGAGCGGGGAATGAGCAGTTCTTC. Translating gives CSAKTLAGAGNEQFF.

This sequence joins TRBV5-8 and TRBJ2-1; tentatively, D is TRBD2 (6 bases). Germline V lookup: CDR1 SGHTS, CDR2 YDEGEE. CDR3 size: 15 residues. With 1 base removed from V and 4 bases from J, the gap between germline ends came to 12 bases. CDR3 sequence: CASSLLGEDYNEQFF. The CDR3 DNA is TGTGCCAGCAGCTTGTTGGGGGAGGATTACAATGAGCAGTTCTTC.